This T cell receptor beta chain is from a study of regulatory T cells in long-lasting Graves disease. In its sample, this clonotype was seen many times. Germline trimming cut 0 bases from V and 4 bases from J; bases unmatched to any gene: 6. From germline, CDR1 is LGHNA and CDR2 YSLEER. The CDR3 length is 16 residues. To make TCR beta libraries, researchers used iRepertoire HTBI primers and Arm-PCR of CDR3 regions. A single record per CDR3 protein comes from TCRdb applying MiXCR to the multiplex PCR reads. The sample has hundreds of thousands of distinct CDR3 sequences; over 14% are singletons. The time point here: newly diagnosed GD, antithyroid drugs for less than 3 months. PBMC-extracted RNA yielded the TCR library. This sample also appeared in a second study, on T cells in Graves' hyperthyroidism and ophthalmopathy. That source notes: Thyroid ultrasound and orbital computed tomography, with clinical symptoms and serum thyroxine and TRAb, informed diagnoses. Within blood appeared most thyroid clonotypes that had expanded above 0.001. Ophthalmopathy onset followed model prediction by a median about seven months.

The sequence came from a woman aged 40 to 50 with Graves disease. The specimen comprised peripheral blood mononuclear cells (PBMCs), sampled at new diagnosis, from a patient treated with antithyroid drugs. The chain is built from TRBV4-3 and TRBJ2-1; 7 nucleotides match TRBD2. Here the CDR3 DNA reads TGCGCCAGCAGCCAAGATTGGACTAGGGCTTACAATGAGCAGTTCTTC. Its protein product is CASSQDWTRAYNEQFF.